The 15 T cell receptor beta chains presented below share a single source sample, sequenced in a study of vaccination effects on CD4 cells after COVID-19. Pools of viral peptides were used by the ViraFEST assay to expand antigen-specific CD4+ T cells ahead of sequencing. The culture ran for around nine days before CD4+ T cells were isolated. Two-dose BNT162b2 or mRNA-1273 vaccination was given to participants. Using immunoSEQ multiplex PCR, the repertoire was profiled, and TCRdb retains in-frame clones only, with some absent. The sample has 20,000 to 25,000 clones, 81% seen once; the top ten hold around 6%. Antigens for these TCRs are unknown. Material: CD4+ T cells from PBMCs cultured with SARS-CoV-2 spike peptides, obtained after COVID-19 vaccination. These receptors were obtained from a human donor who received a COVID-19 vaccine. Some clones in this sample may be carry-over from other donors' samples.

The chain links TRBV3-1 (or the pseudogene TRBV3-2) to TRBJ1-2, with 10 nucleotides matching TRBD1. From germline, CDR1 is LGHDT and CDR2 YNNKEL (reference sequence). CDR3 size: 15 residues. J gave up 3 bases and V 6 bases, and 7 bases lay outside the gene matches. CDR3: CASSLRTGGDYGYTF. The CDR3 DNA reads TGTGCCAGCAGTCTCCGGACAGGGGGGGACTATGGCTACACCTTC.

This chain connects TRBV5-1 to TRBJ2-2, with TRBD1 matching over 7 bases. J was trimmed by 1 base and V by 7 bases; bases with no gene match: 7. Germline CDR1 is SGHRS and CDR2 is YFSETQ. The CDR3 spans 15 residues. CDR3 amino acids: CASRTDRENTGELFF. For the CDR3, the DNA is TGCGCCAGCCGAACCGACAGGGAGAACACCGGGGAGCTGTTTTTT.

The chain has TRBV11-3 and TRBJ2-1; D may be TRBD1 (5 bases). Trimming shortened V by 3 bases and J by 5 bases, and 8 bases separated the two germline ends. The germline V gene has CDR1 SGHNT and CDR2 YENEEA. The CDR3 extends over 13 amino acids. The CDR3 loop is CASSLGQDNEQFF. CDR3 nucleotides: TGTGCCAGCAGCTTGGGGCAGGACAATGAGCAGTTCTTC.

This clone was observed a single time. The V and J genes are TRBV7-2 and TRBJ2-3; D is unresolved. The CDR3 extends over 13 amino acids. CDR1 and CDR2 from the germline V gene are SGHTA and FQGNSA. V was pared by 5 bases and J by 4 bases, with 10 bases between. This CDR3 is CASSRPGPDTQYF. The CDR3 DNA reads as TGTGCCAGCAGCCGCCCGGGCCCAGATACGCAGTATTTT.

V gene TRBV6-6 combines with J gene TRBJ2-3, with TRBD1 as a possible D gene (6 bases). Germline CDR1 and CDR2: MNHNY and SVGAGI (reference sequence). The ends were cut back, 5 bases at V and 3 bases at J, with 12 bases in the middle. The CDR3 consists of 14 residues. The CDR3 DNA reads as TGTGCCAGCAGTCCCATCACAGGGACAGATACGCAGTATTTT. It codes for CASSPITGTDTQYF.

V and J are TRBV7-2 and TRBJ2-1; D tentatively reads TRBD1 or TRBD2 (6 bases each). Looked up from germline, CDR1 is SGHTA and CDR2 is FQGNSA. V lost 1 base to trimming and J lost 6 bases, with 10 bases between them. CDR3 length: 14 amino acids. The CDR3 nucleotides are TGTGCCAGCAGCTTAGGGAGGGGGGTCAATGAGCAGTTCTTC. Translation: CASSLGRGVNEQFF.

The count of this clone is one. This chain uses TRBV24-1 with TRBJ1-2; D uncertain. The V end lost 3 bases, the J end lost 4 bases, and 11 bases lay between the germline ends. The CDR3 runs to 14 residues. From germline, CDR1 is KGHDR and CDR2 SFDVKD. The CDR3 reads CATSDPGRSYGYTF. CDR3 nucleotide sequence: TGTGCCACCAGTGATCCGGGTCGGTCCTATGGCTACACCTTC.

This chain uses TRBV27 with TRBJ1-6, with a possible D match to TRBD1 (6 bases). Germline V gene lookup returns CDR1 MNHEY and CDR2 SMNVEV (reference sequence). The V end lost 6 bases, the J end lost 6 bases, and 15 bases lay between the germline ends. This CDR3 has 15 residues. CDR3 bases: TGTGCCAGCAGCCCGGGACATATGGTTAATTCACCCCTCCACTTT. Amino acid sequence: CASSPGHMVNSPLHF.

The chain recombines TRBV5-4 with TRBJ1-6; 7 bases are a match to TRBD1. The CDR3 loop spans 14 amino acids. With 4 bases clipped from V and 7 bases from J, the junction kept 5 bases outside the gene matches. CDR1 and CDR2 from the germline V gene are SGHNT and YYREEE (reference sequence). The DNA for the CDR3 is TGTGCCAGCAGCCCGGGACAGAGGAATTCACCCCTCCACTTT. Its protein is CASSPGQRNSPLHF. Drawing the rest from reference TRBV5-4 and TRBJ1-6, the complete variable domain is ETGVTQSPTHLIKTRGQQVTLRCSSQSGHNTVSWYQQALGQGPQFIFQYYREEENGRGNFPPRFSGLQFPNYSSELNVNALELDDSALYLCASSPGQRNSPLHFGNGTRLTVT.

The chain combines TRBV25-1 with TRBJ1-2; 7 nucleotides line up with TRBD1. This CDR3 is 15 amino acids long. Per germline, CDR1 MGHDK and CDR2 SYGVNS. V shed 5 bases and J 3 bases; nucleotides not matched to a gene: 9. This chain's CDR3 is CASSPYGTVYYGYTF. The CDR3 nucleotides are TGTGCCAGCAGTCCCTACGGGACAGTCTACTATGGCTACACCTTC.

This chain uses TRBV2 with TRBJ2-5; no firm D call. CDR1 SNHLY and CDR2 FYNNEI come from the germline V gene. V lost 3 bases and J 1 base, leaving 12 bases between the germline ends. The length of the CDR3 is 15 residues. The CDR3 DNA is TGTGCCAGCAGTGACCAAAGAGCCCTCCAAGAGACCCAGTACTTC. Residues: CASSDQRALQETQYF.

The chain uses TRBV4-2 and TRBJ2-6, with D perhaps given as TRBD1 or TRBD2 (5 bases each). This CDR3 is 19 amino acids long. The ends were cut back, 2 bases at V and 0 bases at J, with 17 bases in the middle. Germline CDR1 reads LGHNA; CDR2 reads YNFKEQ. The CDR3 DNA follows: TGTGCCAGCAGCCAACCCAGGGATAAGGGAGCCTCTGGGGCCAACGTCCTGACTTTC. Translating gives CASSQPRDKGASGANVLTF.

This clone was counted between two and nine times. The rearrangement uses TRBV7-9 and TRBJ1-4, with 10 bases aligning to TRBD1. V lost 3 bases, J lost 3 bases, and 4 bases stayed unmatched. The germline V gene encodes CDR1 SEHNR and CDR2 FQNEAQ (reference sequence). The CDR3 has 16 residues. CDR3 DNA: TGTGCCAGCAGCTTGGAGACAGGGGGCTCTAATGAAAAACTGTTTTTT. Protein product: CASSLETGGSNEKLFF. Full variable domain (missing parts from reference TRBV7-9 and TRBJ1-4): DTGVSQNPRHKITKRGQNVTFRCDPISEHNRLYWYRQTLGQGPEFLTYFQNEAQLEKSRLLSDRFSAERPKGSFSTLEIQRTEQGDSAMYLCASSLETGGSNEKLFFGSGTQLSVL.

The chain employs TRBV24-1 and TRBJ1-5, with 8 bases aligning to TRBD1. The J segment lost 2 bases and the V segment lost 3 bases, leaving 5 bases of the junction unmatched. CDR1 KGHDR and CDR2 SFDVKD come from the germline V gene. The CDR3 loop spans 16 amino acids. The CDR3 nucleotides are TGTGCCACCAGTGATCCCAGGACAGGGCGCAATCAGCCCCAGCATTTT. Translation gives CATSDPRTGRNQPQHF.

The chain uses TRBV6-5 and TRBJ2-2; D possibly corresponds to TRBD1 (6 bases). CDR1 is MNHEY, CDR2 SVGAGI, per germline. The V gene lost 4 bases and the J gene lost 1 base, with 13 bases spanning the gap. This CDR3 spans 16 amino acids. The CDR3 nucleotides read TGTGCCAGCAGTTTTGGGGGCCCTAAGAACACCGGGGAGCTGTTTTTT. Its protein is CASSFGGPKNTGELFF.